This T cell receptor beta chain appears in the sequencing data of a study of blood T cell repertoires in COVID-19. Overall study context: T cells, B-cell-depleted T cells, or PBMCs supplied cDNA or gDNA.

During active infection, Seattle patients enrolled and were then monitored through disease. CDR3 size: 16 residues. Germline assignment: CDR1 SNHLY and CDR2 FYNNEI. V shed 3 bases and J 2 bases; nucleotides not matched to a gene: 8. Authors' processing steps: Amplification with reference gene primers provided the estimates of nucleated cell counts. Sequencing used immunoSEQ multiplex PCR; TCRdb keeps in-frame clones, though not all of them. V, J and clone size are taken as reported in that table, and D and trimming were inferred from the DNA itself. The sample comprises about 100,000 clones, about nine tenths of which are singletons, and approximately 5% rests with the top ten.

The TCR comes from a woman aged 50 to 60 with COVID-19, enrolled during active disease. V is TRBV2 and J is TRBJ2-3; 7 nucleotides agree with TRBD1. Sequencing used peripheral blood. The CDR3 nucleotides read TGTGCCAGCAGTGACAGGGGGTGGGCGGCCACAGATACGCAGTATTTT. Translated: CASSDRGWAATDTQYF.